This TCR beta chain was recorded in a study of monozygotic twins with inflammatory bowel disease. General study points: Compared with healthy twins, IBD patients shared fewer clonotypes with others, especially with disease activity. Part of the variability in patient repertoires may have come from differing immunosuppressive treatments. Patients with IBD had less TCRbeta diversity (inverse Simpson) than their healthy co-twins.

For each CDR3 protein, TCRdb gives one entry from its re-call of the 5' RACE reads, without DNA. This sample's table reports some 330,000 distinct CDR3 sequences. Germline CDR1 reads SGHRS; CDR2 reads YFSETQ. CDR3 length: 15 residues. On this clonotype itself: Antigen specificity is unknown.

V is TRBV5-1 and J is TRBJ2-7; the D call of TRBD1 rests on TCRdb alone, since no DNA is present to check it. The sequenced material came from blood. This TCR came from a human donor with ulcerative colitis or Crohn's disease, or a healthy co-twin of an affected twin (not recorded which). The CDR3 here is CASSVTGEASYEQYF.